A selection of T cell receptor beta chains follows, all from one sample in a study of shared clonotypes between healthy human individuals. TCRdb's copy holds only in-frame clones and misses some; the assay was immunoSEQ multiplex PCR. Of around 700,000 clones listed, around three quarters are singletons. The sequenced sample was memory CD4+ T cells sorted from blood. Every receptor here comes from a woman between 25 and 40 years old in good health. The CDR3 runs from the conserved cysteine through the conserved F or W. D genes are given only for firm matches. The size of a clone is reported for some rows only, either as once, few or many, or as a class for expanded clones.

v_gene: TRBV4-2; abundance: NA; d_gene: TRBD2; j_gene: TRBJ2-1; CDR3nt: TGTGCCAGCAGCCAAGAGACTAGCGGACATGAGCAGTTCTTC; CDR3aa: CASSQETSGHEQFF
v_gene: TRBV5-8; abundance: NA; d_gene: NA; j_gene: TRBJ1-4; CDR3nt: TGTGCCAGCAGCACTGGGACACCGGTAGGCGGAAAACTGTTTTTT; CDR3aa: CASSTGTPVGGKLFF
v_gene: TRBV28; abundance: few; d_gene: TRBD2; j_gene: TRBJ2-3; CDR3nt: TGTGCCAGCAGTTTGCGCCCAAGCGGGAGCCCGCGAGGTGGTACGCAGTATTTT; CDR3aa: CASSLRPSGSPRGGTQYF
v_gene: TRBV25-1; abundance: NA; d_gene: NA; j_gene: TRBJ2-4; CDR3nt: TGTGCCAGCAGTGGCCAGGGTGAGAGCAAAAACATTCAGTACTTC; CDR3aa: CASSGQGESKNIQYF
v_gene: TRBV4-2; abundance: once; d_gene: NA; j_gene: TRBJ1-3; CDR3nt: TGTGCCAGCAGCCAAGCAACAGGGACCGGAAACACCATATATTTT; CDR3aa: CASSQATGTGNTIYF
v_gene: TRBV29-1; abundance: NA; d_gene: NA; j_gene: TRBJ1-2; CDR3nt: TGCAGCGCCTATTCAGGGGACTATGGCTACACCTTC; CDR3aa: CSAYSGDYGYTF
v_gene: TRBV28; abundance: once; d_gene: TRBD2; j_gene: TRBJ2-1; CDR3nt: TGTGCCAGCCGGACCGTCGGGAGGTTGAGCTCCTACAATGAGCAGTTCTTC; CDR3aa: CASRTVGRLSSYNEQFF
v_gene: TRBV9; abundance: NA; d_gene: TRBD1; j_gene: TRBJ2-5; CDR3nt: TGTGCCAGCAGCGCCCGGGACAGAGTACAAGAGACCCAGTACTTC; CDR3aa: CASSARDRVQETQYF
v_gene: TRBV28; abundance: once; d_gene: NA; j_gene: TRBJ1-3; CDR3nt: TGTGCCAGCAGTTCAGTAAGGGCCACCATATATTTT; CDR3aa: CASSSVRATIYF
v_gene: TRBV5-4; abundance: NA; d_gene: TRBD2; j_gene: TRBJ2-7; CDR3nt: TGTGCCAGCAGCTTCAAACCTAGCGGCGAGCAGTACTTC; CDR3aa: CASSFKPSGEQYF
v_gene: TRBV25-1; abundance: NA; d_gene: TRBD2; j_gene: TRBJ2-2; CDR3nt: TGTGCCAGCAGCGGGACTAGGTGGACCGGGGAGCTGTTTTTT; CDR3aa: CASSGTRWTGELFF
v_gene: TRBV11-2; abundance: NA; d_gene: NA; j_gene: TRBJ2-2; CDR3nt: TGTGCCAGCAGCTTAGATAGTCTCGGCAGATACACCGGGGAGCTGTTTTTT; CDR3aa: CASSLDSLGRYTGELFF